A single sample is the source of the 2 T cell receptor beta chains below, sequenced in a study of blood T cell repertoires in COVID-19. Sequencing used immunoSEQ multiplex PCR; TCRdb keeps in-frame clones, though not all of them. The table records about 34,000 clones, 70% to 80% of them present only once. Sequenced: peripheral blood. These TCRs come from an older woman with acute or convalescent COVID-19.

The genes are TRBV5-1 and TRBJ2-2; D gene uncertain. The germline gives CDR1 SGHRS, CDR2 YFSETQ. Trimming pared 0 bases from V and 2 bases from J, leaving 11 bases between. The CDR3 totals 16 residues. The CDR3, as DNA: TGCGCCAGCAGCTTGGAGACACCAGGAAACACCGGGGAGCTGTTTTTT. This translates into CASSLETPGNTGELFF.

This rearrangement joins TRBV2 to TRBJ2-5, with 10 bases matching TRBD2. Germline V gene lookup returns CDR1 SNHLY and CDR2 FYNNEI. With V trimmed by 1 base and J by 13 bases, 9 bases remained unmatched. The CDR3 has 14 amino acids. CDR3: CASSEVAGGPIAYF. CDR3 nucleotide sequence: TGTGCCAGCAGTGAAGTAGCGGGGGGCCCTATCGCGTACTTC.